The clone carrying this T cell receptor beta chain was detected only a few times. Its antigen is unidentified. One end of the junction is discordant with germline, which a read error may explain. The germline V gene encodes CDR1 SGHTA and CDR2 FQGNSA. The CDR3 extends over 12 amino acids. The data stem from a study of response to subunit inactivated influenza vaccine. Study-level results: It was suggested by the authors that few new T cells are recruited by each seasonal influenza vaccination.

Each CDR3 protein gets one entry after TCRdb re-called the RT-PCR reads with MiXCR. This sample has about 480,000 distinct CDR3 sequences, with around 9.9% found just once. The TCR was taken from a man aged 45-65 years who received an inactivated influenza vaccine. Sequencing used PBMCs from blood, obtained more than 35 days after vaccination. The chain carries TRBV7-2 and TRBJ1-3, with D maybe TRBD1 (6 bases). CDR3 residues: CASSLGLGDMEF. Here the CDR3 DNA reads TGTGCCAGCAGCCTAGGCCTGGGGGACATGGAATTT.